One sample yielded the 11 T cell receptor beta chains listed below, sequenced in a study of blood T cell repertoires in COVID-19. Profiled with immunoSEQ multiplex PCR; TCRdb holds only in-frame clones, not every one. Of about 86,000 clones detected, over 80% appear once; the ten largest clones hold 30% to 35%. The sequenced material came from peripheral blood. The receptors here all came from a woman of 80 years or more with active or convalescent COVID-19.

This clone appeared a few times. At the DNA level, this CDR3 is encoded by other sequences in the same sample as well. This chain links TRBV19 with TRBJ2-1; the D is unclear. V was pared by 5 bases and J by 3 bases, with 8 bases between. The CDR3 loop spans 13 amino acids. Germline CDR1 is LNHDA and CDR2 is SQIVND (reference sequence). The CDR3, as DNA: TGTGCCAGTAGTCCTCCCGGCTACAATGAGCAGTTCTTC. This encodes CASSPPGYNEQFF. Variable domain in full (rest from reference TRBV19 and TRBJ2-1): DGGITQSPKYLFRKEGQNVTLSCEQNLNHDAMYWYRQDPGQGLRLIYYSQIVNDFQKGDIAEGYSVSREKKESFPLTVTSAQKNPTAFYLCASSPPGYNEQFFGPGTRLTVL.

The rearrangement joins TRBV6-4 to TRBJ2-2; 9 positions match TRBD2. The CDR3 totals 14 residues. CDR1 is MRHNA, CDR2 SNTAGT, per germline. J gave up 10 bases and V 4 bases, and 7 bases lay outside the gene matches. The CDR3 coding sequence is TGTGCCAGCAGTGTTATAGCGGGGGTTTCGGAGCTGTTTTTT. Its protein is CASSVIAGVSELFF.

The V gene is TRBV10-1, the J gene TRBJ1-3; 8 positions match TRBD1. The CDR3 spans 14 residues. Germline V gives CDR1 WNHNN, CDR2 SYGVQD (reference sequence). With 6 bases clipped from V and 8 bases from J, the junction kept 9 bases outside the gene matches. DNA of the CDR3: TGCGCCAGCAGAGGCCTCAGGGGGCTGGACACCATATATTTT. It is translated as CASRGLRGLDTIYF.

This chain connects TRBV21-1 to TRBJ1-5. TRBV21-1 is marked as a pseudogene. This CDR3 region has 15 residues. The CDR3 DNA reads TGTGCCAGCAGCGGGAGAGGCAGGCCGGTCCAGCCCCAGCATTTT. Translating gives CASSGRGRPVQPQHF.

V usage is TRBV10-3 and J usage is TRBJ1-1; 7 nucleotides line up with TRBD1. Trimming took 6 bases from V and 0 from J; bases not matched to a gene: 4. The CDR3 spans 14 residues. The V gene's germline CDR1 is ENHRY and CDR2 SYGVKD. CDR3 in amino acids: CAIRETGMNTEAFF. The DNA of the CDR3 is TGTGCCATCAGAGAGACAGGGATGAACACTGAAGCTTTCTTT.

This chain joins TRBV6-5 and TRBJ1-1; D ambiguous. CDR1 is MNHEY, CDR2 SVGAGI, per germline. Trimming stripped 10 bases from V and 1 base from J, with 19 bases between. This CDR3 comprises 15 residues. CDR3 residues: CATTPGSKRNTEAFF. The CDR3 DNA sequence: TGTGCCACCACTCCCGGGTCCAAGCGGAACACTGAAGCTTTCTTT.

The genes are TRBV4-3 and TRBJ2-3; TRBD1 agrees at 8 bases. This CDR3 has 17 amino acids. The germline V gene has CDR1 LGHNA and CDR2 YSLEER. V was clipped by 0 bases and J by 4 bases; unmatched bases: 9. CDR3 nucleotides: TGCGCCAGCAGCCAAGATCGCAACAGGGGGTATCCAGATACGCAGTATTTT. This gives the protein CASSQDRNRGYPDTQYF.

The chain couples TRBV6-5 to TRBJ2-3; the D gene is possibly TRBD1 (5 bases). The CDR3 has 14 amino acids. CDR1 MNHEY and CDR2 SVGAGI come from the germline V gene. V was cut by 6 bases and J by 3 bases, with 13 bases left in between. The CDR3 loop reads CASRVQGETDTQYF. In DNA, the CDR3 is TGTGCCAGCAGAGTGCAGGGCGAGACAGATACGCAGTATTTT.

This clone was picked up a small number of times. V gene TRBV6-6 combines with J gene TRBJ1-5; no definite D call. V lost 6 bases, J lost 3 bases, and 12 bases lay in between. In germline, CDR1 is MNHNY, CDR2 SVGAGI (reference sequence). The CDR3 has 14 amino acids. This CDR3 reads CASSFGEYNQPQHF. The CDR3 DNA sequence: TGTGCCAGCAGCTTCGGGGAATACAATCAGCCCCAGCATTTT.

This clone was picked up one time. The chain uses TRBV2 and TRBJ1-2; no definite D call. The V end lost 2 bases, the J end lost 3 bases, and 7 bases lay between the germline ends. The CDR3 has 13 amino acids. Germline values: CDR1 SNHLY, CDR2 FYNNEI. CDR3 nucleotides: TGTGCCAGCAGTGAATTCCCCTACTATGGCTACACCTTC. Encoded protein: CASSEFPYYGYTF.

This clone was picked up one time. V is TRBV11-2 and J is TRBJ1-6; 7 positions match TRBD1. Per germline, CDR1 SGHAT and CDR2 FQNNGV. The CDR3 is 16 amino acids. Unmatched junction bases numbered 11, after V lost 7 bases and J lost 5 bases. CDR3 region: CASTPHGGTDNSPLHF. The CDR3 bases are TGTGCCAGCACCCCACATGGGGGGACAGATAATTCACCCCTCCACTTT.